Listed below are T cell receptor beta chains from one sample, sequenced in a study of T cell responses to AZD1222 COVID-19 vaccine. Sequencing used immunoSEQ multiplex PCR; TCRdb keeps in-frame clones, though not all of them. This table holds some 130,000 clones, roughly 90% found once. The specimen was peripheral blood, collected on day 0 of AZD1222 vaccination. Receptors were obtained from an adult in good health. Each CDR3 is given with its conserved first and last residue. The D gene is left open where the match is weak. Size is stated for part of the rows, as once, few or many counts, or as a class when the clone is expanded.

>-|TRBV27|TRBJ2-5|-
CASSLWGGMETQYF
TGTGCCAGCAGTCTATGGGGCGGGATGGAGACCCAGTACTTC
>-|TRBV6-5|TRBJ2-5|-
CASSLALVLETQYF
TGTGCCAGCAGTTTAGCACTAGTTTTGGAGACCCAGTACTTC
>TRBD1|TRBV6-1|TRBJ1-2|-
CASSDRTGEGYGYTF
TGTGCCAGCAGTGACCGGACAGGGGAGGGCTATGGCTACACCTTC
>-|TRBV29-1|TRBJ2-5|-
CSARGTRGLETQYF
TGCAGCGCCCGTGGGACTCGCGGGTTGGAGACCCAGTACTTC
>-|TRBV27|TRBJ2-7|-
CASSFSGSSYEQYF
TGTGCCAGCAGTTTTTCGGGGAGCTCCTACGAGCAGTACTTC
>-|TRBV7-8|TRBJ2-7|-
CASIPPGYYEQYF
TGTGCCAGCATCCCTCCGGGGTACTACGAGCAGTACTTC
>-|TRBV7-2|TRBJ1-1|-
CASSLEGGGHTEAFF
TGTGCCAGCAGCTTAGAAGGGGGTGGGCACACTGAAGCTTTCTTT
>TRBD1|TRBV9|TRBJ1-1|-
CASSVRDRNF
TGTGCCAGCAGCGTCCGGGACAGGAACTTT
>-|TRBV10-3|TRBJ2-2|once
CAISDSRGGKRSGELFF
TGTGCCATCAGCGACAGCAGGGGGGGCAAAAGATCCGGGGAGCTGTTTTTT
>-|TRBV28|TRBJ2-7|-
CASSLSHRRVGTYEQYF
TGTGCCAGCAGTTTATCGCACAGGAGGGTGGGGACCTACGAGCAGTACTTC
>TRBD2|TRBV6-5|TRBJ2-1|-
CASSYSGLGPHNEQFF
TGTGCCAGCAGTTACTCGGGACTAGGGCCCCACAATGAGCAGTTCTTC
>-|TRBV4-2|TRBJ2-2|-
CASSQGPQGGTGELFF
TGTGCCAGCAGCCAGGGTCCCCAGGGCGGAACCGGGGAGCTGTTTTTT
>TRBD1|TRBV3-1/TRBV3-2|TRBJ2-2|once
CASSQGTGWPGELFF
TGTGCCAGCAGCCAAGGGACAGGGTGGCCCGGGGAGCTGTTTTTT